The 20 T cell receptor beta chains below come from one sample, sequenced in a study of shared clonotypes between healthy human individuals. The method was immunoSEQ multiplex PCR; TCRdb's version includes in-frame clones alone and lacks a portion of them. The table has roughly 2.2 million clones, 85% to 95% seen once. Sequenced sample: naive CD4+ T cells from PBMCs. The subset was: CD45RA+ positively selected. These receptors were collected from a man aged 18 to 35 in good health. Some clones in this sample may be carry-over from other donors' samples.

The chain employs TRBV10-1 and TRBJ2-7; TRBD1 aligns across 7 bases. V lost 9 bases to trimming and J lost 2 bases; unmatched junction nucleotides: 4. The CDR3 has 12 amino acids. CDR1 is WNHNN and CDR2 is SYGVQD in the germline V gene (reference sequence). CDR3 in DNA: TGCGCCAGTGGACAGGAGCCCTACGAGCAGTACTTC. As protein: CASGQEPYEQYF.

With regard to this clone: Other DNA sequences in the sample encode the same CDR3. This chain joins TRBV18 and TRBJ2-1; the match to TRBD1 covers 7 bases. CDR3 length: 17 residues. CDR1 and CDR2 (germline): KGHSH, LQKENI. V shed 3 bases and J 0 bases; nucleotides not matched to a gene: 8. CDR3 sequence (DNA): TGTGCCAGCTCACCCAGACAGGGTGTGAGCTCCTACAATGAGCAGTTCTTC. This encodes CASSPRQGVSSYNEQFF.

CDR3 bases: TGTGCCAGCAGCCTCCTTCCAGGGACCGGTGTCTACGAGCAGTACTTC. Translating it yields CASSLLPGTGVYEQYF. This chain links TRBV28 with TRBJ2-7; tentatively, D is TRBD1 or TRBD2 (5 bases each). The V gene's germline CDR1 is MDHEN and CDR2 SYDVKM. V was trimmed by 6 bases and J by 3 bases, leaving 21 bases between them. CDR3 length equals 16 residues.

The chain couples TRBV9 to TRBJ2-1, with D perhaps matching TRBD1 (5 bases). The length of the CDR3 is 16 residues. Germline CDR1 reads SGDLS; CDR2 reads YYNGEE. V was clipped by 0 bases and J by 2 bases, with 12 bases between them. CDR3 loop: CASSVVVGQTYNEQFF. Here the CDR3 DNA reads TGTGCCAGCAGCGTAGTGGTGGGGCAAACCTACAATGAGCAGTTCTTC.

V gene TRBV7-2 combines with J gene TRBJ1-2; 7 bases agree with TRBD1. This CDR3 is 14 amino acids long. V lost 4 bases to trimming and J lost 1 base; unmatched junction nucleotides: 3. The germline CDR1 and CDR2 sequences are SGHTA and FQGNSA. The CDR3 coding sequence is TGTGCCAGCAGCTATCAGGGGGTTAACTATGGCTACACCTTC. It specifies CASSYQGVNYGYTF.

This clone was observed a single time. This sequence joins TRBV9 and TRBJ1-4; TRBD1 might be the D (6 bases). V was cut by 0 bases and J by 6 bases, with 9 bases left in between. The CDR3 extends over 14 amino acids. Germline V lookup: CDR1 SGDLS, CDR2 YYNGEE. Written as DNA, the CDR3 is TGTGCCAGCAGCGTAGTCCCAGGGGATGAAAAACTGTTTTTT. As protein: CASSVVPGDEKLFF.

This chain links TRBV6-1 with TRBJ2-5; 8 positions agree with TRBD2. Germline assignment: CDR1 MNHNS and CDR2 SASEGT. J was trimmed by 4 bases and V by 4 bases; bases with no gene match: 23. This CDR3 is 20 amino acids long. In DNA, the CDR3 is TGTGCCAGCAGTGCCCACCGGGCGGCCAGCGGGAGCCCGAGGGGAGAGACCCAGTACTTC. Translating it yields CASSAHRAASGSPRGETQYF.

As regards this clone: The sample has other DNA sequences that encode this CDR3 too. The V call is TRBV6-5, the J call TRBJ1-4, with D hard to call. This CDR3 has 13 amino acids. Trimming stripped 2 bases from V and 8 bases from J, with 9 bases between. Germline V gene sequence: CDR1 MNHEY, CDR2 SVGAGI. The CDR3 sequence is CASSYRPREKLFF. DNA for the CDR3: TGTGCCAGCAGTTACCGCCCCCGGGAAAAACTGTTTTTT.

The genes are TRBV6-6 and TRBJ1-2, with unresolved D. This CDR3 is built from 13 residues. V lost 2 bases, J lost 10 bases, and 14 bases lay in between. In germline, CDR1 is MNHNY, CDR2 SVGAGI (reference sequence). CDR3 residues: CASSYQYLRDYTF. The CDR3, as DNA: TGTGCCAGCAGTTACCAGTATCTAAGGGACTACACCTTC.

V usage is TRBV6-7 and J usage is TRBJ1-4; D gene ambiguous. TRBV6-7 is identified as an open reading frame with a role that is uncertain. V was shortened by 4 bases and J by 7 bases, with 13 bases between the two germline ends. The CDR3 contains 14 residues. CDR3 region: CASSLSGVGEKLFF. For the CDR3, the DNA is TGTGCCAGCAGTTTATCCGGTGTCGGTGAAAAACTGTTTTTT.

The V and J genes are TRBV5-4 and TRBJ2-4; D might be TRBD1 or TRBD2, each matching 5 bases. The germline CDR1 and CDR2 sequences are SGHNT and YYREEE (reference sequence). Trimming left V 3 bases short and J 6 bases short, with 13 bases between. The CDR3 covers 14 residues. CDR3 residues: CASSSIGGGNIQYF. The CDR3 nucleotides read TGTGCCAGCAGCTCGATTGGGGGTGGAAACATTCAGTACTTC.

Notes on this clone: Other DNA sequences of this sample code for an identical CDR3. The J gene is TRBJ1-4, the V gene TRBV5-1; 9 nucleotides align to TRBD1. V was pared by 4 bases and J by 5 bases, with 3 bases of the junction left unmatched. This CDR3 spans 14 amino acids. The germline V gene encodes CDR1 SGHRS and CDR2 YFSETQ. For the CDR3, the DNA is TGCGCCAGCAGCCAGGGACAGGGAAATGAAAAACTGTTTTTT. Encoded protein: CASSQGQGNEKLFF.

The chain carries TRBV5-8 and TRBJ2-4; D tentatively fits TRBD1 or TRBD2 (6 bases each). The CDR3 sequence is 14 residues long. The germline gives CDR1 SGHTS, CDR2 YDEGEE. The V end lost 10 bases, the J end lost 4 bases, and 18 bases lay between the germline ends. The CDR3 DNA follows: TGTGCCCCGGGGGCTAGCCAGAAAAAAAACATTCAGTACTTC. Its translation is CAPGASQKKNIQYF. The full variable domain, completed using reference TRBV5-8 and TRBJ2-4, is EAGVTQSPTHLIKTRGQQATLRCSPISGHTSVYWYQQALGLGLQFLLWYDEGEERNRGNFPPRFSGRQFPNYSSELNVNALELEDSALYLCAPGASQKKNIQYFGAGTRLSVL.

The gene calls are TRBV5-1 and TRBJ2-2; perhaps TRBD2 as D (5 bases). The CDR3 runs 16 residues. V lost 1 base and J lost 4, with 14 bases in between. Germline assignment: CDR1 SGHRS and CDR2 YFSETQ. CDR3 residues: CASSLMPAGSTGELFF. CDR3 sequence (DNA): TGCGCCAGCAGCTTGATGCCGGCGGGTTCCACCGGGGAGCTGTTTTTT. The variable domain in full, with the rest retrieved from reference TRBV5-1 and TRBJ2-2, is KAGVTQTPRYLIKTRGQQVTLSCSPISGHRSVSWYQQTPGQGLQFLFEYFSETQRNKGNFPGRFSGRQFSNSRSEMNVSTLELGDSALYLCASSLMPAGSTGELFFGEGSRLTVL.

The chain carries TRBV4-1 and TRBJ1-5, with D perhaps TRBD1 (5 bases). Germline-derived CDR1 and CDR2 are MGHRA and YSYEKL. The V end lost 0 bases, the J end lost 0 bases, and 12 bases lay between the germline ends. The length of the CDR3 is 17 residues. The CDR3 sequence is CASSQDRSGDSNQPQHF. CDR3 sequence (DNA): TGCGCCAGCAGCCAAGATCGGTCGGGGGATAGCAATCAGCCCCAGCATTTT.

Comment on this clone: The same CDR3 can be traced to other DNA sequences in this sample. The chain is built from TRBV20-1 and TRBJ2-7; no definite D call. V lost 5 bases and J 3 bases, leaving 5 bases between the germline ends. Per the germline V gene, CDR1 is DFQATT and CDR2 is SNEGSKA (reference sequence). The CDR3 is 10 residues long. CDR3 nucleotides: TGCAGTGCTGCAGACTACGAGCAGTACTTC. Translating gives CSAADYEQYF.

This chain connects TRBV9 to TRBJ2-2; 11 bases line up with TRBD2. The CDR3 has 17 amino acids. Per the germline V gene, CDR1 is SGDLS and CDR2 is YYNGEE. After removal of 3 bases from V and 7 bases from J, the junction contained 11 bases not matched to a gene. The CDR3 nucleotides are TGTGCCAGCAGCGATAGCGGGAGGGCCAATTCGGGCGGGGAGCTGTTTTTT. As protein: CASSDSGRANSGGELFF.

The chain uses TRBV7-6 and TRBJ2-2; TRBD1 matches at 12 bases. The V gene end was trimmed by 5 bases and the J gene end by 7 bases; junction bases not matched to a gene: 8. Germline CDR1 reads SGHVS; CDR2 reads FNYEAQ. This CDR3 is 16 amino acids long. The CDR3 is CASSPEGTGGVGELFF. The CDR3 bases are TGTGCCAGCAGCCCAGAAGGGACAGGGGGCGTCGGGGAGCTGTTTTTT.

To note about this clone: At the DNA level, this CDR3 is encoded by other sequences in the same sample as well. The chain uses TRBV7-2 and TRBJ2-5; D may match TRBD1 or TRBD2 (6 bases each). There are 13 residues in the CDR3. Germline CDR1 is SGHTA and CDR2 is FQGNSA. V was clipped by 5 bases and J by 4 bases, with 11 bases between them. As DNA, the CDR3 is TGTGCCAGCAGCCGCGAGGGGGGAGAGACCCAGTACTTC. Protein product: CASSREGGETQYF.

The V call is TRBV4-1, the J call TRBJ1-6, with D possibly TRBD1 on 5 matching bases. The V end lost 1 base, the J end lost 9 bases, and 19 bases lay between the germline ends. The CDR3 length is 17 residues. The germline CDR1 and CDR2 sequences are MGHRA and YSYEKL. CDR3 sequence reads: CASSQGMTRDPGSPLHF. The CDR3 DNA reads TGCGCCAGCAGCCAAGGTATGACCAGGGACCCTGGTTCACCCCTCCACTTT.